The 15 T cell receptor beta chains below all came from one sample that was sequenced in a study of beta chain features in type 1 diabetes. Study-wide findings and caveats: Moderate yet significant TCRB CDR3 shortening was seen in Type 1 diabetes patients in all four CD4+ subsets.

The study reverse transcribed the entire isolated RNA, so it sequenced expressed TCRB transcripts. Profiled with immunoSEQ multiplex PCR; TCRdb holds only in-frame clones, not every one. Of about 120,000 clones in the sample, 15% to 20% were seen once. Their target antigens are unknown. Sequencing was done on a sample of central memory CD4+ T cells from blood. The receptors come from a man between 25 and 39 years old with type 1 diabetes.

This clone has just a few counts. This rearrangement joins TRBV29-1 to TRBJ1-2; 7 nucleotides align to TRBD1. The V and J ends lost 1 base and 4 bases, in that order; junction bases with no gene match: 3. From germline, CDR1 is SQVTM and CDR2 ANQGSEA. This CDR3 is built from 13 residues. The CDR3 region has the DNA TGCAGCGTTGAAGGACAGGGTAGCTATGGCTACACCTTC. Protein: CSVEGQGSYGYTF. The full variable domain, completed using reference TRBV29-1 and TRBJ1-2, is SAVISQKPSRDICQRGTSLTIQCQVDSQVTMMFWYRQQPGQSLTLIATANQGSEATYESGFVIDKFPISRPNLTFSTLTVSNMSPEDSSIYLCSVEGQGSYGYTFGSGTRLTVV.

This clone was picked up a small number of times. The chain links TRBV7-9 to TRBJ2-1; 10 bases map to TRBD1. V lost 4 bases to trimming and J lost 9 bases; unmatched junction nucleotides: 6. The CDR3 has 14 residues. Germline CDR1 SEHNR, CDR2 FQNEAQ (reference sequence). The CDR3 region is CASSWGQGNGEQFF. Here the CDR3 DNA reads TGTGCCAGCAGCTGGGGACAGGGGAATGGTGAGCAGTTCTTC.

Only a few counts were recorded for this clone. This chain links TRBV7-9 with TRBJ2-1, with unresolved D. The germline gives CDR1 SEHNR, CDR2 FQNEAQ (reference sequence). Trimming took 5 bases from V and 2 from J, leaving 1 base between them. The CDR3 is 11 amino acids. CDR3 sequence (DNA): TGTGCCAGCAGCACCTACAATGAGCAGTTCTTC. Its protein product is CASSTYNEQFF.

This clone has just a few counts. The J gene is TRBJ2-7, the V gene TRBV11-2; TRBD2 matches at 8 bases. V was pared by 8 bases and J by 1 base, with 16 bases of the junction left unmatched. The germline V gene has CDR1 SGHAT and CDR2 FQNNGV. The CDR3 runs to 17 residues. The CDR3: CASRPTSGSGASYEQYF. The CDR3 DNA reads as TGTGCCAGCCGGCCTACCTCTGGTAGCGGGGCATCCTACGAGCAGTACTTC.

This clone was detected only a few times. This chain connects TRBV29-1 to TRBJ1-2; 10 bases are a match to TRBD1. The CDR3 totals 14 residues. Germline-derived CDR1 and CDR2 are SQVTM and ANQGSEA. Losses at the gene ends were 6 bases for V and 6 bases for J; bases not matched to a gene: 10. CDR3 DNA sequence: TGCAGCGTAGCTGGACAGGGGGTAGTGGATGGCTACACCTTC. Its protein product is CSVAGQGVVDGYTF.

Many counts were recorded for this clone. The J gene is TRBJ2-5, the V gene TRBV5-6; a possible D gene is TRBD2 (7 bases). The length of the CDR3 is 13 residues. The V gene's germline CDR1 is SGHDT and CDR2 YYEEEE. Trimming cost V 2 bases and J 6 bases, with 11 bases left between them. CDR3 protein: CASSFGGPKTQYF. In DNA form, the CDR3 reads TGTGCCAGCAGCTTCGGGGGGCCGAAGACCCAGTACTTC.

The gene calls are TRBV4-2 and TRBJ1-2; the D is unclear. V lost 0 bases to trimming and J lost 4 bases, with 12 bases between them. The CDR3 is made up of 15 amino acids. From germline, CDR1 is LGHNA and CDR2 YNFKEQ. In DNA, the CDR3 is TGTGCCAGCAGCCAAGATCTGGGCGGACTCTATGGCTACACCTTC. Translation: CASSQDLGGLYGYTF.

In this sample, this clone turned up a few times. CDR3 loop: CASSQDLRGASDTQYF. The CDR3 DNA follows: TGCGCCAGCAGCCAAGATCTGAGAGGTGCTTCAGATACGCAGTATTTT. The chain employs TRBV4-3 and TRBJ2-3; no definite D call. CDR1 is LGHNA, CDR2 YSLEER, per germline. The CDR3 covers 16 residues. V was pared by 0 bases and J by 4 bases, with 14 bases between.

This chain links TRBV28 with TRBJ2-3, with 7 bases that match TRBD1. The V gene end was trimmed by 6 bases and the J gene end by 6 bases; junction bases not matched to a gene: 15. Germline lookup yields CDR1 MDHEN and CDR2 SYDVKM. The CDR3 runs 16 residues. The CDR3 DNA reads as TGTGCCAGCAGACTTTTCGTGACAGGGCCTTGGGATACGCAGTATTTT. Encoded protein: CASRLFVTGPWDTQYF.

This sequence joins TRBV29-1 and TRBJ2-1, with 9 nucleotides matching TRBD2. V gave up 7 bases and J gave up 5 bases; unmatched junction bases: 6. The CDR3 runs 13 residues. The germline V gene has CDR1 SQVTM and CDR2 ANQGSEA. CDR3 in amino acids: CSARLAADNEQFF. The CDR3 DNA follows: TGCAGCGCCAGACTAGCGGCCGACAATGAGCAGTTCTTC.

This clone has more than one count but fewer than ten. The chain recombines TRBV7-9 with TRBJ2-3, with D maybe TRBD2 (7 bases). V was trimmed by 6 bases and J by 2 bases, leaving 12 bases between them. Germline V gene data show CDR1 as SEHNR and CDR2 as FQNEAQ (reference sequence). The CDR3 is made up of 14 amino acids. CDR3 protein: CASSLGGVTDTQYF. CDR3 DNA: TGTGCCAGCAGTCTAGGGGGGGTCACAGATACGCAGTATTTT.

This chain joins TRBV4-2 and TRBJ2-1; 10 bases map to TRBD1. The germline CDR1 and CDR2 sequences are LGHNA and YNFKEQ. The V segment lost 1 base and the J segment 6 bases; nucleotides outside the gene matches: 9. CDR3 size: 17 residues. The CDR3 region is CASSQVGGTGESNEQFF. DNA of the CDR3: TGTGCCAGCAGCCAAGTGGGTGGGACAGGGGAATCCAATGAGCAGTTCTTC.

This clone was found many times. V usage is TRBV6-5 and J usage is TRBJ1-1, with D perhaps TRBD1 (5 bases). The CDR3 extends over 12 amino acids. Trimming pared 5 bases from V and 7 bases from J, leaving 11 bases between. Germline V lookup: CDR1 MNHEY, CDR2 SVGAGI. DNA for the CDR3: TGTGCCAGCAGTGACAGATTTAGTGAAGCTTTCTTT. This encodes CASSDRFSEAFF.

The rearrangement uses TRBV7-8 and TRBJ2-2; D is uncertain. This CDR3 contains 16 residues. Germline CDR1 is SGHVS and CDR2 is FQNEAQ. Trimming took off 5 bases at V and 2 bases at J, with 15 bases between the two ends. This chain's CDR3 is CASSPLPGRNTGELFF. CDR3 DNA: TGTGCCAGCAGCCCCCTGCCCGGGCGTAACACCGGGGAGCTGTTTTTT.

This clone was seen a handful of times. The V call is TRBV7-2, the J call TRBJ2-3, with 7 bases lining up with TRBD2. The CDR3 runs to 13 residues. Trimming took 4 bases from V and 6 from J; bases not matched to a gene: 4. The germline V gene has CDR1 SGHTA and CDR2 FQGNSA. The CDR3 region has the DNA TGTGCCAGCAGCTCCTCGCGGGGGGATACGCAGTATTTT. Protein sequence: CASSSSRGDTQYF. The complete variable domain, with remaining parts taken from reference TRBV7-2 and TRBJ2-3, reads GAGVSQSPSNKVTEKGKDVELRCDPISGHTALYWYRQSLGQGLEFLIYFQGNSAPDKSGLPSDRFSAERTGGSVSTLTIQRTQQEDSAVYLCASSSSRGDTQYFGPGTRLTVL.